A single sample is the source of the 3 T cell receptor beta chains below, sequenced in a study of early T cells in non-severe SARS-CoV-2 infection. TCRdb independently ran MiXCR on the 5' RACE reads; one entry per CDR3 protein. The table includes 35,000 to 45,000 distinct CDR3 sequences, roughly 5.9% detected once. What was sequenced was whole blood. These TCRs come from an adult who was a healthcare worker with PCR-confirmed SARS-CoV-2 infection or an uninfected control (not recorded which).

In its sample, this clonotype was seen many times. This chain uses TRBV12-3 or TRBV12-4 with TRBJ2-2; D uncertain. Trimming took 6 bases from V and 4 from J, leaving 6 bases between them. CDR3 size: 12 residues. The CDR3 coding sequence is TGTGCCAGCAGGGACCTCACCGGGGAGCTGTTTTTT. Protein product: CASRDLTGELFF.

This clonotype was detected many times. The genes are TRBV20-1 and TRBJ2-7, with 9 nucleotides matching TRBD2. Germline lookup yields CDR1 DFQATT and CDR2 SNEGSKA (reference sequence). Trimming removed 3 bases from V and 0 bases from J; junction bases left unmatched: 6. The CDR3 consists of 15 residues. In DNA form, the CDR3 reads TGCAGTGCTAGTTCACTAGCGGGTTCCTCCTACGAGCAGTACTTC. Translation: CSASSLAGSSYEQYF.

This clonotype has a handful of counts. The V and J genes are TRBV5-5 and TRBJ2-5, with D tentatively TRBD2 (6 bases). The V gene's germline CDR1 is SGHKS and CDR2 YYEKEE (reference sequence). The CDR3 sequence is 16 residues long. V was trimmed by 0 bases and J by 5 bases, leaving 17 bases between them. Written as DNA, the CDR3 is TGTGCCAGCAGCTTGGGTGCGGGATCCGAGACGGAGACCCAGTACTTC. Translating gives CASSLGAGSETETQYF.